The 10 T cell receptor beta chains listed next were all sequenced from one sample in a study of CD8+ T cells in alopecia areata. Investigators isolated RNA and reverse transcribed it into cDNA to act as the sequencing template. Here immunoSEQ multiplex PCR was the method, and the copy in TCRdb shows in-frame clones only, minus some. The table has around 200,000 clones, around 66% seen once; the top ten hold around 4.3%. Regarding treatment: oral pan-JAK inhibitor, 5-10 mg twice daily. The sequences come from CD4+ T cells sorted from blood, collected at week 4, from a patient treated with tofacitinib. Source of these receptors: a human donor with alopecia areata.

The chain carries TRBV7-9 and TRBJ2-5, with 11 bases lining up with TRBD1. The germline V gene has CDR1 SEHNR and CDR2 FQNEAQ (reference sequence). The V and J ends lost 5 bases and 5 bases, in that order; junction bases with no gene match: 7. The CDR3 loop spans 15 amino acids. For the CDR3, the DNA is TGTGCCAGCAGCACCCGGACAGGGGGCGCGGAGACCCAGTACTTC. The encoded protein is CASSTRTGGAETQYF.

V is TRBV13 and J is TRBJ2-7; 9 bases are shared with TRBD1. The length of the CDR3 is 14 residues. The trim removed 6 bases at V and 0 bases at J, leaving 3 bases unmatched. The germline CDR1 and CDR2 sequences are PRHDT and FYEKMQ (reference sequence). The chain's CDR3 is CASRGTGFSYEQYF. In nucleotides, the CDR3 is TGTGCCAGCAGGGGGACAGGGTTCTCCTACGAGCAGTACTTC.

V usage is TRBV6-5 and J usage is TRBJ1-1; weak D call: TRBD1 (6 bases). CDR3 size: 11 residues. CDR1 and CDR2 (germline): MNHEY, SVGAGI. V dropped 2 bases and J dropped 11 bases, with 9 bases sitting between them. The CDR3 sequence: CASSYQGIAFF. The DNA for the CDR3 is TGTGCCAGCAGTTACCAGGGGATCGCTTTCTTT.

V is TRBV7-2 and J is TRBJ2-1; TRBD2 matches at 9 bases. In germline, CDR1 is SGHTA, CDR2 FQGNSA. This CDR3 is built from 14 residues. J was trimmed by 7 bases and V by 7 bases; bases with no gene match: 8. CDR3 nucleotide sequence: TGTGCCAGCACCCTAGCGGGATCAATTAATGAGCAGTTCTTC. Amino acids: CASTLAGSINEQFF.

The J gene is TRBJ1-6, the V gene TRBV10-3; D perhaps matches TRBD1 (5 bases). The CDR3 runs to 14 residues. Trimming removed 6 bases from V and 5 bases from J, with 11 bases in between. CDR1 is ENHRY, CDR2 SYGVKD, per germline. DNA for the CDR3: TGTGCCATCAGCAAGACAGAAGATAATTCACCCCTCCACTTT. It codes for CAISKTEDNSPLHF.

This chain joins TRBV4-2 and TRBJ2-6; perhaps TRBD2 as D (6 bases). Germline lookup yields CDR1 LGHNA and CDR2 YNFKEQ. Trimming cost V 1 base and J 2 bases, with 6 bases left between them. The CDR3 runs 15 residues. The CDR3 reads CASSQAGAGANVLTF. As DNA, the CDR3 is TGTGCCAGCAGCCAAGCGGGGGCTGGGGCCAACGTCCTGACTTTC.

V is TRBV27 and J is TRBJ1-6; TRBD1 aligns across 10 bases. The CDR3 is 13 amino acids. Per germline, CDR1 MNHEY and CDR2 SMNVEV (reference sequence). V was clipped by 6 bases and J by 14 bases; unmatched bases: 7. CDR3 sequence (DNA): TGTGCCAGCAGGGACAGGGGGATAGAGGCCCTCCACTTT. Residues: CASRDRGIEALHF.

The chain links TRBV5-1 to TRBJ2-2; 7 bases align to TRBD1. After removal of 4 bases from V and 4 bases from J, the junction contained 7 bases not matched to a gene. This CDR3 comprises 15 residues. Germline loops: CDR1 SGHRS, CDR2 YFSETQ. CDR3 residues: CASSMGDSLTGELFF. In nucleotides, the CDR3 is TGCGCCAGCAGCATGGGGGACAGCCTCACCGGGGAGCTGTTTTTT.

The V and J genes are TRBV4-2 and TRBJ2-3; D is perhaps TRBD2 (5 bases). Per germline, CDR1 LGHNA and CDR2 YNFKEQ. The CDR3 runs to 18 residues. The V end was cut by 0 bases, the J end by 0 bases, with 16 bases between. CDR3 in DNA: TGTGCCAGCAGCCAAGACCCCCCAGGACTGTTCAGCACAGATACGCAGTATTTT. Protein product: CASSQDPPGLFSTDTQYF.

The chain is built from TRBV7-2 and TRBJ2-5, with D possibly TRBD1 on 6 matching bases. The CDR3 loop spans 13 amino acids. Germline V lookup: CDR1 SGHTA, CDR2 FQGNSA. The V end lost 3 bases, the J end lost 2 bases, and 7 bases lay between the germline ends. This CDR3 is CASSFGQQETQYF. DNA of the CDR3: TGTGCCAGCAGCTTTGGACAGCAAGAGACCCAGTACTTC. Full variable domain (rest looked up from reference TRBV7-2 and TRBJ2-5): GAGVSQSPSNKVTEKGKDVELRCDPISGHTALYWYRQSLGQGLEFLIYFQGNSAPDKSGLPSDRFSAERTGGSVSTLTIQRTQQEDSAVYLCASSFGQQETQYFGPGTRLLVL.